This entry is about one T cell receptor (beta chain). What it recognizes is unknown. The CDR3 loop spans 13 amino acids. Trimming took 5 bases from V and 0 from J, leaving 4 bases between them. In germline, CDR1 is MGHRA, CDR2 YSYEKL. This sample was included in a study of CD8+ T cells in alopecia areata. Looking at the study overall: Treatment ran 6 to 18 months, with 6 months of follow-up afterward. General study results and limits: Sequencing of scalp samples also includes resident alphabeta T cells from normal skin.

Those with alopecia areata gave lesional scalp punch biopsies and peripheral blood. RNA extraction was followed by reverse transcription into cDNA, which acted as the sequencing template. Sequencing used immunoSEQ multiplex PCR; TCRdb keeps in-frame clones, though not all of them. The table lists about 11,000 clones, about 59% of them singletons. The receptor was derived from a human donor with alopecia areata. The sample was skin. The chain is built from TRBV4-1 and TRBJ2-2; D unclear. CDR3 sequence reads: CASSYANTGELFF. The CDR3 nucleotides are TGCGCCAGCAGCTACGCGAACACCGGGGAGCTGTTTTTT.